This T cell receptor (beta chain) was identified in a study of CD8+ T cells in alopecia areata. Extracted RNA was reverse transcribed, and the resulting cDNA served as sequencing template. The repertoire was sequenced with immunoSEQ multiplex PCR; TCRdb's copy has only in-frame clones and lacks some. The sample consists of over 150,000 clones, roughly 50% of them appearing once. CDR1 is SNHLY and CDR2 is FYNNEI in the germline V gene. This CDR3 contains 16 residues. The J segment lost 4 bases and the V segment lost 2 bases, leaving 9 bases of the junction unmatched. The treatment is: oral pan-JAK inhibitor, 5-10 mg twice daily.

This receptor was obtained from a human donor with alopecia areata. The specimen comprised CD4+ T cells sorted from blood, sampled at week 24, from a patient treated with tofacitinib. V and J are TRBV2 and TRBJ1-1, with 8 bases fitting TRBD1. The CDR3 DNA reads as TGTGCCAGCAGTGAACCCCGGACAGGGTTGATCACTGAAGCTTTCTTT. Protein product: CASSEPRTGLITEAFF.